This TCR beta chain is drawn from a study of neurological immune-mediated disorders. The study's findings and limits: Expanded clones shared no identical CDR3 amino acid sequences across subjects, which suggested private TCR-beta repertoires in all groups. In HTLV-1-associated myelopathy, TCR clonal expansion was greatest, whereas multiple sclerosis had the least, falling below healthy controls.

Synthesis of cDNA was performed by 5'RACE using 10-nucleotide random UMIs. TCRdb reprocessed the 5' RACE reads via MiXCR and lists one record per CDR3 protein. Counted here are under 45,000 distinct CDR3 sequences, 20% to 25% occurring once; the ten biggest clones make up 3.5% to 5%. Specified time point: technical triplicate 3. The unsorted libraries were made from 2 million PBMCs kept at -80 C. In germline, CDR1 is MNHNS, CDR2 SASEGT. Deletions cut 7 bases from V and 7 bases from J, with 11 bases between. CDR3 length equals 12 residues. This clonotype was detected ten times or more. Its antigen is as yet unknown.

The TCR sequence derives from a man in his 60s with HTLV-1-associated myelopathy (HAM/TSP). The chain has TRBV6-1 and TRBJ2-1; no reliable D call. Sequencing was performed on PBMCs. The CDR3 DNA is TGTGCCAGCATCAAATCCTGGAATGAGCAGTTCTTC. It translates to CASIKSWNEQFF.